The rows below give T cell receptor beta chains drawn from one sample of a study of blood T cells in healthy people across ages. TCRdb reprocessed the 5' RACE reads via MiXCR and lists one record per CDR3 protein. The sample carries 600,000 to 1,000,000 distinct CDR3 sequences, over 45% recorded once. The sample was blood. Source of these receptors: a young man in good health. Both conserved end residues are part of each CDR3. D genes are given only for firm matches. Clone size appears in some rows only: once, few, many, or a class for an expanded clone.

CDR3 length	V gene	D gene	J gene	clone size	CDR3 protein	CDR3 DNA
17	TRBV2	TRBD1	TRBJ2-7	NA	CASSEGYSGTEAYEQYF	TGTGCCAGCAGTGAAGGGTATTCCGGGACAGAAGCCTACGAGCAGTACTTC
14	TRBV7-2	NA	TRBJ2-5	NA	CASSTNRVGETQYF	TGTGCCAGCAGCACCAACAGGGTCGGGGAGACCCAGTACTTC
12	TRBV30	NA	TRBJ1-5	NA	CAWSVYGQPQHF	TGTGCCTGGAGTGTATACGGGCAGCCCCAGCATTTT
13	TRBV6-9	NA	TRBJ1-4	NA	CASSSKFYEKLFF	TGTGCCAGCAGCTCAAAATTTTATGAAAAACTGTTTTTT
13	TRBV6-6	TRBD1	TRBJ1-2	NA	CASHGTGTDGYNF	TGTGCCAGCCACGGGACAGGGACTGATGGCTACAACTTC
14	TRBV20-1	NA	TRBJ2-1	NA	CSVVPRGRGNEQFF	TGCAGTGTGGTCCCGAGGGGCAGGGGCAATGAGCAGTTCTTC
13	TRBV9	NA	TRBJ2-1	once	CASSVGLLNEQFF	TGTGCCAGCAGCGTAGGACTCTTAAATGAGCAGTTCTTC
15	TRBV20-1	TRBD1	TRBJ2-7	NA	CSASSTGGPSYEQYF	TGCAGTGCTTCGAGTACAGGGGGCCCCTCCTACGAGCAGTACTTC
14	TRBV5-1	NA	TRBJ2-1	NA	CASSPEKVYNEQFF	TGCGCCAGCAGCCCGGAAAAGGTTTACAATGAGCAGTTCTTC
15	TRBV2	TRBD2	TRBJ2-5	once	CASSELAGRSETQYF	TGTGCCAGCAGTGAACTAGCGGGGAGATCAGAGACCCAGTACTTC
16	TRBV4-3	NA	TRBJ1-1	NA	CASSQEPLIGNTEAFF	TGCGCCAGCAGCCAAGAACCCCTAATCGGGAACACTGAAGCTTTCTTT
14	TRBV10-3	NA	TRBJ2-7	NA	CAISELTPPGEQYF	TGTGCCATCAGTGAGCTTACCCCTCCCGGTGAGCAGTACTTC
18	TRBV3-1	NA	TRBJ1-2	few	CASSQEGFRQAIVRGYTF	TGTGCCAGCAGCCAAGAAGGCTTTCGACAGGCGATAGTTCGGGGCTACACCTTC
12	TRBV29-1	NA	TRBJ1-2	few	CSVAETHDGYTF	TGCAGCGTTGCCGAGACACACGATGGCTACACCTTC
14	TRBV6-5	NA	TRBJ2-7	NA	CATRPDSYSYEQYF	TGTGCCACCCGCCCGGACAGCTACTCCTACGAGCAGTACTTC
13	TRBV7-2	NA	TRBJ2-5	NA	CASSSPMEETQYF	TGTGCCAGCAGCTCACCAATGGAAGAGACCCAGTACTTC
16	TRBV7-2	NA	TRBJ1-6	NA	CASSLAQSDPASPLHF	TGTGCCAGCAGCTTAGCGCAGTCCGACCCGGCTTCACCCCTCCACTTT
14	TRBV7-2	NA	TRBJ2-5	NA	CASSLISPNNEQYF	TGTGCCAGCAGCTTAATTTCCCCGAACAATGAGCAGTACTTC
11	TRBV29-1	NA	TRBJ1-1	many	CSGTLNTEAFF	TGCAGCGGGACCCTAAACACTGAAGCTTTCTTT
13	TRBV7-2	NA	TRBJ1-2	NA	CASSLDAGYGYTF	TGTGCCAGCAGCTTAGACGCAGGGTATGGCTACACCTTC
16	TRBV11-3	TRBD2	TRBJ2-1	NA	CASSSGRAGGRSEQFF	TGTGCCAGCAGCTCAGGTCGAGCGGGGGGGCGCAGTGAGCAGTTCTTC
17	TRBV9	NA	TRBJ2-3	NA	CASSPPRGLSSTDTQYF	TGTGCCAGCAGCCCTCCCCGCGGACTTTCTAGCACAGATACGCAGTATTTT
12	TRBV10-3	NA	TRBJ2-7	few	CAISGDGYEQYF	TGTGCCATCAGTGGGGACGGCTACGAGCAGTACTTC
15	TRBV7-9	NA	TRBJ2-7	NA	CASSSTRLGPYEQYF	TGTGCCAGCAGCTCTACAAGGCTGGGTCCCTACGAGCAGTACTTC